This record covers a single T cell receptor beta chain. The specificity of this receptor is unknown. No base qualities exist here, and no much larger clone lies one base off it. This specimen belongs to a study of Ad26.COV2.S vaccination and SARS-CoV-2 variants (dated by TCRdb to 2020 to 2023). For the study in its entirety: Donors in the vaccine arm were drawn from COV1001, a multicentre, randomized, double-blind, placebo-controlled phase I-IIa trial testing Ad26.COV2.S in healthy adults. Throughout the experiments and outcome assessment, investigators stayed blinded to trial group allocation. Trial participants were randomized into five groups of five, in which low-dose or high-dose Ad26.COV2.S was given once or twice, or placebo was given on both occasions. TCRbeta repertoire sequencing served as the tool for gauging how specific and how broad the SARS-CoV-2-reactive T cell receptors were following Ad26.COV2.S vaccination. The TCR-sequenced set comprised roughly 30 samples: some 20 Ad26.COV2.S vaccine recipients, 5 placebo recipients and 8 SARS-CoV-2 convalescent individuals. Dosing of Ad26.COV2.S was intramuscular, at either 5x10^10 or 1x10^11 viral particles, delivered as one shot or as two shots spaced 56 days apart.

The cysteine opens and the phenylalanine closes a CDR3 of 17 amino acids. The only DNA kept is the CDR3, 51 bases in frame from the first base. In the paper's terms, the treatment or condition label means: roughly 18 received Ad26.COV2.S at low or high dose, single or two shots; roughly five received placebo; per-sample allocation not given. For vaccine and placebo recipients, repertoires were sequenced using samples collected on day 63 after the first injection. In Cohort 1b, around 23 adults aged 18-55 years were enrolled at a single site in Boston, USA, between 29 July and 7 August 2020. Ad26.COV2.S consisted of a replication-incompetent adenovirus type 26 vector by which a prefusion-stabilized SARS-CoV-2 spike protein from the original Wuhan strain was expressed. The immunoSEQ Assay was used to sequence TCRbeta CDR3 regions. After extraction, genomic DNA underwent amplification by bias-controlled multiplex PCR, followed by high-throughput sequencing. As for the original processing: To quantify the absolute abundance of every unique TCRbeta CDR3 region, sequences were collapsed and filtered. Usable DNA was measured by amplifying reference genes present in all nucleated cells, and TCRbeta template counts were normalized to that usable DNA to estimate T cell fraction. Repertoire TCRs were annotated as SARS-CoV-2-specific by exact matching of V gene, CDR3 amino acid sequence and J gene to a known reactive TCR set. The reference SARS-CoV-2 TCR set came from MIRA and was filtered for enrichment in COVID-19-positive ImmuneCODE repertoires, removing public or cross-reactive TCRs. Based on the MIRA antigens, annotated TCRs were further analysed at the level of specific ORF or position within ORF. Breadth was defined as annotated unique rearrangements over total unique productive rearrangements; depth was the summed frequency of those rearrangements. Two-sided Wilcoxon rank-sum tests were used to compare TCR breadth between groups. The immuneACCESS repertoire file appears here via TCRdb, limited to in-frame rearrangements. These files lack a portion of the clones; in checked studies, under half of the deficit traces to unresolved V genes, and the cause of the others is not known. D and trimming were read from the DNA, whereas the V and J calls and clone size are those reported in that table. The sample data list 360,000 or so clones, and around 86% of these were observed just once. The ten largest clones represent roughly 3.1% of the sample.

The investigation overall reported the following: Comparable non-spike TCR breadth was observed between vaccine and placebo recipients, consistent with only spike being contained in the vaccine. Ad26.COV2.S recipients had higher spike-specific TCR breadth than placebo recipients (P = 0.0014). According to the authors, total T cell responses may have been underestimated by the TCR breadth and depth analyses. Substantial breadth of spike-specific CD8+ and CD4+ T cell responses was reported after vaccination. Comparing responses between vaccine doses or regimens was not something the study was powered to do.

The chain is assembled from TRBV21-1 and TRBJ2-7. TRBV21-1 is reported as a pseudogene. The sequencing used peripheral blood, collected in a trial of Ad26.COV2.S vaccine versus placebo. This clonotype originated in a person between 18 and 65 years old who received the Ad26.COV2.S COVID-19 vaccine or a placebo. Here the CDR3 is given as CASSKGEIAWQSYEQYF. In nucleotide form, the sequence is TGTGCCAGCAGCAAAGGGGAAATAGCCTGGCAGTCCTACGAGCAGTACTTC.